Presented here are 32 T cell receptor beta chains from one specimen sequenced in a study of shared clonotypes between healthy human individuals. The repertoire was sequenced with immunoSEQ multiplex PCR; TCRdb's copy has only in-frame clones and lacks some. This table has about 470,000 clones, roughly 77% appearing once. Sequenced sample: PBMCs. These receptors were taken from a woman in her forties in good health. Some clones in this sample may be carry-over from other donors' samples.

The chain employs TRBV7-9 and TRBJ2-2, with D perhaps matching TRBD2 (6 bases). Germline V CDR1 and CDR2: SEHNR, FQNEAQ (reference sequence). V lost 0 bases to trimming and J lost 6 bases, with 8 bases between them. This CDR3 comprises 14 residues. The CDR3 DNA sequence: TGTGCCAGCAGCTTAGCGGGAGGTTCCGGGGAGCTGTTTTTT. It specifies CASSLAGGSGELFF.

The rearrangement links TRBV5-1 to TRBJ2-3, with D possibly being TRBD1 (6 bases). The V gene lost 0 bases and the J gene lost 3 bases, with 14 bases spanning the gap. This CDR3 spans 16 amino acids. From germline, CDR1 is SGHRS and CDR2 YFSETQ. CDR3 sequence reads: CASSLAYRTGTDTQYF. The CDR3 DNA follows: TGCGCCAGCAGCTTGGCCTATCGAACAGGGACAGATACGCAGTATTTT. Full variable domain (remainder filled in from reference TRBV5-1 and TRBJ2-3): KAGVTQTPRYLIKTRGQQVTLSCSPISGHRSVSWYQQTPGQGLQFLFEYFSETQRNKGNFPGRFSGRQFSNSRSEMNVSTLELGDSALYLCASSLAYRTGTDTQYFGPGTRLTVL.

Comments on this clone: A far larger clone differs by one base, so this is likely a read error. This rearrangement joins TRBV6-4 to TRBJ1-1, with 9 bases matching TRBD1. Germline V lookup: CDR1 MRHNA, CDR2 SNTAGT. Unmatched junction bases numbered 6, after V lost 0 bases and J lost 10 bases. This CDR3 contains 14 residues. This chain's CDR3 is CASSDSIGTGRAFF. The DNA for the CDR3 is TGTGCCAGCAGTGACTCGATTGGGACAGGGAGAGCTTTCTTT.

This clone was counted once. The rearrangement links TRBV5-4 to TRBJ2-1, with D perhaps matching TRBD2 (7 bases). This CDR3 region has 16 residues. Per germline, CDR1 SGHNT and CDR2 YYREEE (reference sequence). Trimming removed 1 base from V and 9 bases from J, with 20 bases in between. The CDR3 nucleotides read TGTGCCAGCAGCTTGCCCCTAGCGTGGGGAGGGGGTGAGCAGTTCTTC. It yields the protein CASSLPLAWGGGEQFF. The variable domain in full, completed from reference TRBV5-4 and TRBJ2-1, reads ETGVTQSPTHLIKTRGQQVTLRCSSQSGHNTVSWYQQALGQGPQFIFQYYREEENGRGNFPPRFSGLQFPNYSSELNVNALELDDSALYLCASSLPLAWGGGEQFFGPGTRLTVL.

The chain carries TRBV2 and TRBJ2-2; 11 nucleotides line up with TRBD2. V trimming: 5 bases; J trimming: 4 bases; junction bases outside the gene matches: 6. The CDR3 length is 16 residues. Germline V lookup: CDR1 SNHLY, CDR2 FYNNEI. CDR3 nucleotide sequence: TGTGCCAGCAGTTACGGGACTAGCGGTGCCACCGGGGAGCTGTTTTTT. This gives the protein CASSYGTSGATGELFF.

The chain carries TRBV9 and TRBJ2-5, with 7 bases identical to TRBD2. CDR3 length: 15 residues. J was trimmed by 3 bases and V by 2 bases; bases with no gene match: 7. Germline CDR1 SGDLS, CDR2 YYNGEE. CDR3 in amino acids: CASSVTAGKEETQYF. The CDR3 nucleotides read TGTGCCAGCAGCGTTACAGCGGGAAAGGAAGAGACCCAGTACTTC.

The chain uses TRBV28 and TRBJ1-4; 8 bases agree with TRBD1. The CDR3 is 16 residues long. Germline trimming cut 1 base from V and 8 bases from J; bases unmatched to any gene: 9. CDR1 and CDR2 from the germline V gene are MDHEN and SYDVKM. The CDR3 sequence is CASSLLAGGDREKLFF. In nucleotides, the CDR3 is TGTGCCAGCAGTTTATTGGCAGGGGGCGACCGGGAAAAACTGTTTTTT.

The chain carries TRBV27 and TRBJ1-2, with D maybe TRBD1 (6 bases). Germline CDR1 and CDR2: MNHEY and SMNVEV (reference sequence). V was cut by 3 bases and J by 4 bases, with 12 bases left in between. This CDR3 is 14 amino acids long. The CDR3 here is CASSFRGRGYGYTF. Here the CDR3 DNA reads TGTGCCAGCAGTTTCCGGGGGCGGGGCTATGGCTACACCTTC.

This clone has a count of ten or more. The chain recombines TRBV7-2 with TRBJ2-7; 9 nucleotides line up with TRBD1. The V segment lost 5 bases and the J segment 6 bases; nucleotides outside the gene matches: 11. The CDR3 consists of 15 residues. Looked up from germline, CDR1 is SGHTA and CDR2 is FQGNSA. CDR3 DNA: TGTGCCAGCAGCCCAACAGCCGGGACAGGGCGCGAGCAGTACTTC. Its protein is CASSPTAGTGREQYF.

In this sample, this clone turned up a few times. The chain links TRBV5-1 to TRBJ1-1; D might be TRBD1 (6 bases). The CDR3 contains 14 residues. Germline CDR1 SGHRS, CDR2 YFSETQ. Deletions cut 2 bases from V and 1 base from J, with 9 bases between. Here the CDR3 DNA reads TGCGCCAGCAGCTTTACAGGGACGAACACTGAAGCTTTCTTT. Amino acids: CASSFTGTNTEAFF.

This chain connects TRBV28 to TRBJ1-5; D is perhaps TRBD1 (5 bases). The CDR3 totals 12 residues. V was cut by 2 bases and J by 9 bases, with 8 bases left in between. Germline CDR1 reads MDHEN; CDR2 reads SYDVKM. This chain's CDR3 is CASSLQGSPQHF. In nucleotides, the CDR3 is TGTGCCAGCAGTTTACAGGGCTCGCCCCAGCATTTT.

The gene calls are TRBV14 and TRBJ2-1, with TRBD1 matching over 11 bases. V lost 4 bases, J lost 9 bases, and 2 bases stayed unmatched. This CDR3 is built from 13 residues. Per germline, CDR1 SGHDN and CDR2 FVKESK. CDR3 protein: CASSRTGGTEQFF. The DNA for the CDR3 is TGTGCCAGCAGCCGGACAGGGGGCACTGAGCAGTTCTTC.

This clone has only one observation. This rearrangement joins TRBV6-1 to TRBJ1-1; D may be TRBD1 (5 bases). The CDR3 consists of 13 residues. The V gene's germline CDR1 is MNHNS and CDR2 SASEGT. Trimming removed 4 bases at V and 8 bases at J, with 14 bases between. CDR3 sequence: CASSARTEGEAFF. CDR3 DNA: TGTGCCAGCAGTGCTCGGACGGAGGGGGAAGCTTTCTTT.

This clone was counted many times. CDR3 sequence reads: CAASGRGLEQYF. The CDR3 bases are TGTGCCGCCAGCGGGAGAGGCCTCGAGCAGTACTTC. This sequence joins TRBV6-6 and TRBJ2-7; TRBD2 matches 8 bases. With V trimmed by 11 bases and J by 6 bases, 9 bases remained unmatched. The CDR3 has 12 amino acids. CDR1 and CDR2 from the germline V gene are MNHNY and SVGAGI (reference sequence).

The rearrangement uses TRBV7-9 and TRBJ1-1; D possibly corresponds to TRBD1 (5 bases). CDR1 and CDR2 (germline): SEHNR, FQNEAQ (reference sequence). The length of the CDR3 is 14 residues. Trimming pared 5 bases from V and 0 bases from J, leaving 10 bases between. CDR3 sequence reads: CASSKTVMNTEAFF. The CDR3 coding sequence is TGTGCCAGCAGCAAGACAGTCATGAACACTGAAGCTTTCTTT.

This chain joins TRBV5-6 and TRBJ2-2; 7 nucleotides line up with TRBD2. Trimming removed 4 bases from V and 3 bases from J; junction bases left unmatched: 3. The CDR3 loop spans 14 amino acids. Germline V gives CDR1 SGHDT, CDR2 YYEEEE. The CDR3 DNA reads as TGTGCCAGCAGCCGGGGGGTAGACACCGGGGAGCTGTTTTTT. Encoded protein: CASSRGVDTGELFF.

This clone was observed once. This chain connects TRBV11-3 to TRBJ2-3; D gene uncertain. V lost 5 bases, J lost 2 bases, and 11 bases lay in between. The CDR3 spans 14 residues. CDR1 SGHNT and CDR2 YENEEA come from the germline V gene. CDR3 in DNA: TGTGCCAGCAGCCCCGAGGCTACCACAGATACGCAGTATTTT. Translating it yields CASSPEATTDTQYF.

About this clone: At the DNA level, this CDR3 is encoded by other sequences in the same sample as well. The rearrangement joins TRBV9 to TRBJ2-1; no clear D. Trimming took off 0 bases at V and 1 base at J, with 8 bases between the two ends. Per germline, CDR1 SGDLS and CDR2 YYNGEE. The CDR3 is 15 amino acids. The CDR3 loop is CASSVVGSSYNEQFF. The DNA for the CDR3 is TGTGCCAGCAGCGTAGTGGGCAGTTCCTACAATGAGCAGTTCTTC.

The chain combines TRBV20-1 with TRBJ2-5; no reliable D call. In germline, CDR1 is DFQATT, CDR2 SNEGSKA (reference sequence). V lost 4 bases, J lost 2 bases, and 5 bases lay in between. CDR3 length: 11 amino acids. The CDR3 DNA sequence: TGCAGTGCTACAAGACAAGAGACCCAGTACTTC. It translates to CSATRQETQYF.

The chain combines TRBV27 with TRBJ1-2; D possibly corresponds to TRBD1 (5 bases). The germline V gene encodes CDR1 MNHEY and CDR2 SMNVEV (reference sequence). The CDR3 has 13 amino acids. Trimming shortened V by 2 bases and J by 7 bases, and 11 bases separated the two germline ends. CDR3 amino acids: CASSLGRGVGYTF. For the CDR3, the DNA is TGTGCCAGCAGTTTAGGGCGGGGGGTTGGCTACACCTTC.

This chain links TRBV2 with TRBJ2-3, with a tentative D call TRBD2 (6 bases). The CDR3 loop spans 13 amino acids. V was clipped by 7 bases and J by 0 bases, with 8 bases between them. Germline CDR1 reads SNHLY; CDR2 reads FYNNEI. The chain's CDR3 is CASNAGSTDTQYF. CDR3 nucleotide sequence: TGTGCCAGCAATGCGGGGAGCACAGATACGCAGTATTTT. Complete variable domain (other parts from reference TRBV2 and TRBJ2-3): EPEVTQTPSHQVTQMGQEVILRCVPISNHLYFYWYRQILGQKVEFLVSFYNNEISEKSEIFDDQFSVERPDGSNFTLKIRSTKLEDSAMYFCASNAGSTDTQYFGPGTRLTVL.

Ten or more counts support this clone. The J gene is TRBJ1-2, the V gene TRBV18; D is undetermined. The CDR3 spans 16 residues. Germline V gene sequence: CDR1 KGHSH, CDR2 LQKENI. V was clipped by 2 bases and J by 2 bases, with 15 bases between them. The CDR3 DNA reads as TGTGCCAGCTCACCAGGTCCCCACCAACTCAACTATGGCTACACCTTC. Translation gives CASSPGPHQLNYGYTF.

V is TRBV19 and J is TRBJ2-3; D might be TRBD1 (5 bases). CDR3 length equals 13 residues. The V end was cut by 5 bases, the J end by 7 bases, with 13 bases between. CDR1 LNHDA and CDR2 SQIVND come from the germline V gene (reference sequence). Written as DNA, the CDR3 is TGTGCCAGTAGTGCAGACAGTTCGAATACGCAGTATTTT. Translating gives CASSADSSNTQYF.

Only one count was recorded for this clone. The chain recombines TRBV6-1 with TRBJ2-7; D gene unclear. Trimming removed 7 bases from V and 3 bases from J, with 16 bases in between. This CDR3 is 14 amino acids long. Per the germline V gene, CDR1 is MNHNS and CDR2 is SASEGT. CDR3 protein: CASIQQGLNYEQYF. In nucleotides, the CDR3 is TGTGCCAGCATCCAACAAGGTCTGAACTACGAGCAGTACTTC.

Many counts were recorded for this clone. The genes are TRBV5-4 and TRBJ2-3, with D possibly TRBD2 on 7 matching bases. There are 16 residues in the CDR3. The germline V gene has CDR1 SGHNT and CDR2 YYREEE (reference sequence). V lost 4 bases and J 3 bases, leaving 18 bases between the germline ends. CDR3 nucleotide sequence: TGTGCCAGCAGCCTGGGGGGCGGGAGTAGGACAGATACGCAGTATTTT. It translates to CASSLGGGSRTDTQYF.

This sequence joins TRBV9 and TRBJ2-2; TRBD2 matches at 14 bases. This CDR3 region has 16 residues. The trim removed 4 bases at V and 5 bases at J, leaving 4 bases unmatched. Germline V gives CDR1 SGDLS, CDR2 YYNGEE. DNA of the CDR3: TGTGCCAGCAGCTTCGGGACTAGCGGGAGTACCGGGGAGCTGTTTTTT. The encoded protein is CASSFGTSGSTGELFF. The whole variable domain, remainder taken from reference TRBV9 and TRBJ2-2, is DSGVTQTPKHLITATGQRVTLRCSPRSGDLSVYWYQQSLDQGLQFLIQYYNGEERAKGNILERFSAQQFPDLHSELNLSSLELGDSALYFCASSFGTSGSTGELFFGEGSRLTVL.

The chain combines TRBV5-1 with TRBJ1-5; the D is unclear. Germline V gene lookup returns CDR1 SGHRS and CDR2 YFSETQ. V was pared by 0 bases and J by 3 bases, with 7 bases between. The CDR3 spans 14 residues. The CDR3 bases are TGCGCCAGCAGCTTGGGAGGGAACAATCAGCCCCAGCATTTT. Encoded protein: CASSLGGNNQPQHF.

This clone came up a few times. This chain connects TRBV10-3 to TRBJ1-1, with a tentative D call TRBD1 (6 bases). The CDR3 covers 13 residues. Per the germline V gene, CDR1 is ENHRY and CDR2 is SYGVKD. V gave up 4 bases and J gave up 1 base, with 7 bases separating them. The chain's CDR3 is CAISVRGNTEAFF. CDR3 DNA sequence: TGTGCCATCAGTGTCAGGGGGAACACTGAAGCTTTCTTT.

V usage is TRBV18 and J usage is TRBJ1-4; 10 bases line up with TRBD1. Trimming at V came to 2 bases and at J to 7 bases, leaving 4 bases not matched to a gene. The CDR3 has 15 residues. From germline, CDR1 is KGHSH and CDR2 LQKENI. DNA of the CDR3: TGTGCCAGCTCACCAACGGGACAGGGGCGTGAAAAACTGTTTTTT. It is translated as CASSPTGQGREKLFF.

The genes are TRBV5-8 and TRBJ2-4; 10 nucleotides line up with TRBD1. Trimming removed 5 bases from V and 8 bases from J; junction bases left unmatched: 7. The CDR3 loop spans 14 amino acids. From germline, CDR1 is SGHTS and CDR2 YDEGEE. The CDR3 sequence is CASRATGGSYIQYF. CDR3 in DNA: TGTGCCAGCAGGGCGACAGGGGGCAGTTACATTCAGTACTTC.

The chain carries TRBV13 and TRBJ2-1; TRBD1 aligns across 12 bases. The junction had 6 bases not matched to a gene; V was cut back by 0 bases and J by 9 bases. The CDR3 runs 16 residues. CDR1 is PRHDT, CDR2 FYEKMQ, per germline (reference sequence). The CDR3 DNA reads TGTGCCAGCAGCTTAGGGGGACAGGGGGCAAGATTTGAGCAGTTCTTC. Residues: CASSLGGQGARFEQFF.

This chain links TRBV2 with TRBJ2-1, with 9 bases lining up with TRBD2. This CDR3 comprises 15 residues. With 8 bases clipped from V and 0 bases from J, the junction kept 5 bases outside the gene matches. Germline CDR1 and CDR2: SNHLY and FYNNEI. This CDR3 reads CASETTSGSYNEQFF. CDR3 sequence (DNA): TGTGCCAGCGAGACGACTAGCGGCTCCTACAATGAGCAGTTCTTC.